Below are 8 T cell receptor beta chains sequenced from a single sample in a study of cytomegalovirus exposure and HLA in healthy donors. The PCR made use of 60 Vbeta and 13 Jbeta primers. Profiling relied on immunoSEQ multiplex PCR, and the TCRdb table lists in-frame clones only, not all of them. Altogether 99,000 or so clones are present, approximately 84% being singletons, with the ten largest covering about 5.3%. The sequencing input was PBMCs. These receptors all come from a male donor in good health and CMV-seronegative.

CDR3 residues: CASTLQGTGYTF. CDR3 sequence (DNA): TGTGCCAGCACCCTACAGGGGACTGGCTACACCTTC. The V gene is TRBV28, the J gene TRBJ1-2; 7 bases map to TRBD1. V lost 7 bases, J lost 7 bases, and 6 bases stayed unmatched. The germline gives CDR1 MDHEN, CDR2 SYDVKM. CDR3 length equals 12 residues.

The rearrangement uses TRBV5-1 and TRBJ2-1; 10 bases align to TRBD2. The germline V gene has CDR1 SGHRS and CDR2 YFSETQ. This CDR3 comprises 15 residues. Unmatched junction bases numbered 8, after V lost 4 bases and J lost 7 bases. CDR3 in amino acids: CASSPRTSGPNEQFF. As DNA, the CDR3 is TGCGCCAGCAGCCCTCGGACTAGCGGACCTAATGAGCAGTTCTTC.

V and J are TRBV4-1 and TRBJ1-4, with TRBD1 identical over 9 bases. Germline lookup yields CDR1 MGHRA and CDR2 YSYEKL. The J segment lost 1 base and the V segment lost 4 bases, leaving 13 bases of the junction unmatched. The CDR3 has 19 amino acids. The CDR3 loop reads CASSRGKSGTGLTNEKLFF. CDR3 in DNA: TGCGCCAGCAGCCGGGGAAAGTCCGGGACAGGGCTAACTAATGAAAAACTGTTTTTT.

This clone was found once. The chain employs TRBV27 and TRBJ1-1; a weak D match, TRBD1 (5 bases). The CDR3 covers 16 residues. V dropped 6 bases and J dropped 3 bases, with 20 bases sitting between them. CDR1 is MNHEY and CDR2 is SMNVEV in the germline V gene (reference sequence). The CDR3 DNA reads TGTGCCAGCAGAGCTTCCCGGACACTGAAGTACACTGAAGCTTTCTTT. Protein product: CASRASRTLKYTEAFF.

Written as DNA, the CDR3 is TGTGCCAGCAGTTTATCCAGGGCAGGCTACACCTTC. This translates into CASSLSRAGYTF. This rearrangement joins TRBV28 to TRBJ1-2; weak D call: TRBD1 (5 bases). The CDR3 length is 12 residues. Germline loops: CDR1 MDHEN, CDR2 SYDVKM. V lost 1 base and J lost 8, with 8 bases in between.

The V gene is TRBV6-5, the J gene TRBJ2-1; 9 bases map to TRBD2. The CDR3 is made up of 15 amino acids. Germline V gene sequence: CDR1 MNHEY, CDR2 SVGAGI. With V trimmed by 2 bases and J by 9 bases, 8 bases remained unmatched. Written as DNA, the CDR3 is TGTGCCAGCAGTTACCCCGCGGGAGGGCCAGGTGAGCAGTTCTTC. Translating gives CASSYPAGGPGEQFF.

This rearrangement joins TRBV5-1 to TRBJ2-1; 8 bases agree with TRBD2. Germline CDR1 and CDR2: SGHRS and YFSETQ. The V gene end was trimmed by 3 bases and the J gene end by 6 bases; junction bases not matched to a gene: 5. The CDR3 extends over 14 amino acids. CDR3 in DNA: TGCGCCAGCAGCTATGGGACTAGGGGCAATGAGCAGTTCTTC. Translating it yields CASSYGTRGNEQFF.

The V gene is TRBV27, the J gene TRBJ2-7, with TRBD2 matching 9 bases. Germline V gene data show CDR1 as MNHEY and CDR2 as SMNVEV (reference sequence). The CDR3 loop spans 14 amino acids. V shed 6 bases, J shed 5 bases, and the junction held 8 bases outside the gene matches. The CDR3 sequence: CASSGTSYSHEQYF. In DNA form, the CDR3 reads TGTGCCAGCAGCGGGACTAGCTACAGCCACGAGCAGTACTTC.